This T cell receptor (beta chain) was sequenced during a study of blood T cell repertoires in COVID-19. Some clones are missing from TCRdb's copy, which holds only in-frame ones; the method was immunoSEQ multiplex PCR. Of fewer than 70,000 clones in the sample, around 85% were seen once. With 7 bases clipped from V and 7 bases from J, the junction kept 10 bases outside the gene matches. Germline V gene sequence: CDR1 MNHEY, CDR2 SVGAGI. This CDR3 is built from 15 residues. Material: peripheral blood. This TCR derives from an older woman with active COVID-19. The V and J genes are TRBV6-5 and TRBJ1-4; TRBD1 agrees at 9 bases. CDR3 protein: CASIRGQGVFEKLFF. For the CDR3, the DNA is TGTGCCAGCATTAGGGGACAGGGCGTTTTTGAAAAACTGTTTTTT.